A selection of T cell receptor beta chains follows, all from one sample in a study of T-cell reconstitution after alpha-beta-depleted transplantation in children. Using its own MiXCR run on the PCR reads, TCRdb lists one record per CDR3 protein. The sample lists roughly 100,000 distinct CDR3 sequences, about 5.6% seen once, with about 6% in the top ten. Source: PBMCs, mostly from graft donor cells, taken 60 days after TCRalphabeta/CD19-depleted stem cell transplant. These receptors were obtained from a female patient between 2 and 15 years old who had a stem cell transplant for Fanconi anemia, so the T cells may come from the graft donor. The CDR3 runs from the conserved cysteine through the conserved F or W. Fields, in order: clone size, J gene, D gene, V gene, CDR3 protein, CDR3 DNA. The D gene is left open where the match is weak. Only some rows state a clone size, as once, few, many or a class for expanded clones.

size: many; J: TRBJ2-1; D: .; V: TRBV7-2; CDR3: CASSFGGHSYNEQFF; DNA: TGTGCCAGCAGCTTCGGGGGCCACTCCTACAATGAGCAGTTCTTC
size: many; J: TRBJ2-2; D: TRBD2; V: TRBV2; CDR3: CASSVLAGGSGTGELFF; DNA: TGTGCCAGCAGTGTACTAGCGGGGGGTTCGGGCACCGGGGAGCTGTTTTTT
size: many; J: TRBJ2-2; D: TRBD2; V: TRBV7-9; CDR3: CAPGDYANTGELFF; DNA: TGTGCCCCTGGGGACTACGCGAACACCGGGGAGCTGTTTTTT
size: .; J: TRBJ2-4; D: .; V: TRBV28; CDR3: CASSQPGLAKNIQYF; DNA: TGTGCCAGCAGCCAGCCGGGACTAGCCAAAAACATTCAGTACTTC
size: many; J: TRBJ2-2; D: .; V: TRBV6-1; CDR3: CASTLAPAPGELFF; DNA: TGTGCCAGCACGCTAGCGCCCGCCCCCGGGGAGCTGTTTTTT
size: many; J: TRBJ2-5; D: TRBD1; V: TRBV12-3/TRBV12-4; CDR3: CASSHPNRGETQYF; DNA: TGTGCCAGCAGCCACCCTAACAGGGGTGAGACCCAGTACTTC
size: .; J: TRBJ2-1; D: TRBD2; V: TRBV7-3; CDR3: CASSLRLAGYGYEQFF; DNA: TGTGCCAGCAGCTTAAGGCTAGCGGGTTATGGCTATGAGCAGTTCTTC
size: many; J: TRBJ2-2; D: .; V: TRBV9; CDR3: CASSAEGGATNTGELFF; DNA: TGTGCCAGCAGCGCGGAAGGGGGGGCTACGAACACCGGGGAGCTGTTTTTT
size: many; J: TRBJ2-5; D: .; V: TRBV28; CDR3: CASSLYHNPQETQYF; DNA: TGTGCCAGCAGTTTATACCATAACCCCCAAGAGACCCAGTACTTC
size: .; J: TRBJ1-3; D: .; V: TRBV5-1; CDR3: CASSLPWPPGSGNTIYF; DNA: TGCGCCAGCAGCTTGCCGTGGCCCCCGGGATCTGGAAACACCATATATTTT
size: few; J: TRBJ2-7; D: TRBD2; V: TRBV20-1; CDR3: CSARPGLAATTSSTEQYF; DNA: TGCAGTGCCCGCCCAGGACTAGCGGCCACCACGTCTTCGACCGAGCAGTACTTC
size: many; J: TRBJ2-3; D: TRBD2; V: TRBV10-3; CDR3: CAISESGTSRGTDTQYF; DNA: TGTGCCATCAGTGAGTCTGGGACTAGCAGGGGCACAGATACGCAGTATTTT
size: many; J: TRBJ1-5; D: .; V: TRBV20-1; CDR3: CSARDPLGLSNQPQHF; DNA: TGCAGTGCTAGAGATCCATTAGGGCTGAGCAATCAGCCCCAGCATTTT
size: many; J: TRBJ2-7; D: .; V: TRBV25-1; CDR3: CASSPSSRAGPSYEQYF; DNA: TGTGCCAGCAGTCCTTCTAGTAGGGCGGGACCGTCCTACGAGCAGTACTTC
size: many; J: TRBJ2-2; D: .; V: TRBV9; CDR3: CASSVAGATPNTGELFF; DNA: TGTGCCAGCAGCGTAGCCGGGGCGACCCCGAACACCGGGGAGCTGTTTTTT
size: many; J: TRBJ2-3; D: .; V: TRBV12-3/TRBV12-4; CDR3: CASSLWSTDTQYF; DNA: TGTGCCAGCAGTTTATGGAGCACAGATACGCAGTATTTT
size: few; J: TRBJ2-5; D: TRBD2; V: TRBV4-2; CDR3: CASSRPIAGGEETQYF; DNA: TGTGCCAGCAGCCGCCCAATAGCGGGGGGCGAAGAGACCCAGTACTTC
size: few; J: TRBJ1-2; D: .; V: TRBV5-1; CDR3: CASSSAGDYGYTF; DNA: TGCGCCAGCAGCTCTGCCGGGGACTATGGCTACACCTTC
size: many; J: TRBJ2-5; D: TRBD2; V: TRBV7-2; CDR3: CASSLRRLAVPSQETQYF; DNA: TGTGCCAGCAGCTTACGGAGACTAGCCGTGCCCTCCCAAGAGACCCAGTACTTC
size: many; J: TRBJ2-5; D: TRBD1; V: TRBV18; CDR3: CASSPRDSLQETQYF; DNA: TGTGCCAGCTCACCCCGGGACAGTCTCCAAGAGACCCAGTACTTC
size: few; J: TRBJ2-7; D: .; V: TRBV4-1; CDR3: CASSQTQEGYEQYF; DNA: TGCGCCAGCAGCCAAACACAGGAGGGTTACGAGCAGTACTTC
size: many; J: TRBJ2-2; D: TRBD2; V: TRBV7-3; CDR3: CASSQPLAGGTGELFF; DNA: TGTGCCAGCAGCCAACCACTAGCGGGAGGCACCGGGGAGCTGTTTTTT
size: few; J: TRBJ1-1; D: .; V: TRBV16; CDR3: CASSLQRETEAFF; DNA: TGTGCCAGCAGCCTACAGAGGGAGACTGAAGCTTTCTTT
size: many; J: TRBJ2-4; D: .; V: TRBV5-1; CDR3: CASSGGLLNIQYF; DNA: TGCGCCAGCAGCGGCGGACTACTAAACATTCAGTACTTC
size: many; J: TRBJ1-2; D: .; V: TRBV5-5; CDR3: CATSDSPYGYTF; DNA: TGTGCCACCTCGGACAGCCCTTATGGCTACACCTTC
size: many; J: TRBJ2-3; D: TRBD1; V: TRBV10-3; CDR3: CAISRDRADTQYF; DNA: TGTGCCATCAGCCGCGACAGGGCAGATACGCAGTATTTT
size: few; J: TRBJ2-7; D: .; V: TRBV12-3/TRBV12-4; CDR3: CASSFRVSSYEQYF; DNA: TGTGCCAGCAGTTTTAGGGTTAGCTCCTACGAGCAGTACTTC